The 8 T cell receptor beta chains presented below share a single source sample, sequenced in a study of graft-versus-host responses after intestinal transplantation. Some clones are missing from TCRdb's copy, which holds only in-frame ones; the method was immunoSEQ multiplex PCR. The sample has 80,000 to 100,000 clones; roughly nine tenths are singletons. Antigen specificity for these receptors is unknown. This sample comprised unstimulated CD4+ T cells sorted from spleen or lymph node cells, obtained before transplant. These receptors were collected from a human donor who was the organ donor for an intestinal transplant.

V gene TRBV4-3 combines with J gene TRBJ2-2; D is ambiguous. Trimming cost V 1 base and J 4 bases, with 16 bases left between them. Looked up from germline, CDR1 is LGHNA and CDR2 is YSLEER. CDR3 length: 17 amino acids. The CDR3 protein is CASSQGSRSTLTGELFF. The CDR3 DNA reads as TGCGCCAGCAGCCAAGGTTCCCGGAGTACACTCACCGGGGAGCTGTTTTTT.

J is TRBJ2-3 and V is TRBV7-2; 10 bases match TRBD2. The germline gives CDR1 SGHTA, CDR2 FQGNSA. J lost 3 bases, V lost 4 bases, and 13 bases had no gene match. CDR3 size: 18 residues. The CDR3 loop is CASSSPQRTSGGTDTQYF. The CDR3 DNA follows: TGTGCCAGCAGCTCCCCACAACGGACTAGCGGAGGTACAGATACGCAGTATTTT.

This clone showed up just a few times. V usage is TRBV19 and J usage is TRBJ2-7; D might be TRBD1 (5 bases). V was cut by 3 bases and J by 2 bases, with 11 bases left in between. The germline CDR1 and CDR2 sequences are LNHDA and SQIVND (reference sequence). The CDR3 runs to 14 residues. The CDR3: CASSMRQGTYEQYF. Written as DNA, the CDR3 is TGTGCCAGTAGTATGAGGCAGGGAACCTACGAGCAGTACTTC. Full variable domain (rest looked up from reference TRBV19 and TRBJ2-7): DGGITQSPKYLFRKEGQNVTLSCEQNLNHDAMYWYRQDPGQGLRLIYYSQIVNDFQKGDIAEGYSVSREKKESFPLTVTSAQKNPTAFYLCASSMRQGTYEQYFGPGTRLTVT.

DNA of the CDR3: TGCGCCAGCAGCTTAGGCACTAGCGGGGGGGCCCATGGCACAGATACGCAGTATTTT. Its translation is CASSLGTSGGAHGTDTQYF. The chain joins TRBV5-1 to TRBJ2-3, with 13 bases lining up with TRBD2. This CDR3 is built from 19 residues. Looked up from germline, CDR1 is SGHRS and CDR2 is YFSETQ. V was pared by 2 bases and J by 1 base, with 10 bases of the junction left unmatched. Full variable domain (outside the CDR3, taken from reference TRBV5-1 and TRBJ2-3): KAGVTQTPRYLIKTRGQQVTLSCSPISGHRSVSWYQQTPGQGLQFLFEYFSETQRNKGNFPGRFSGRQFSNSRSEMNVSTLELGDSALYLCASSLGTSGGAHGTDTQYFGPGTRLTVL.

This clone was seen only a few times. The chain joins TRBV18 to TRBJ1-2, with 9 positions matching TRBD1. Germline V gene data show CDR1 as KGHSH and CDR2 as LQKENI. Losses at the gene ends were 5 bases for V and 9 bases for J; bases not matched to a gene: 7. This CDR3 region has 13 residues. DNA of the CDR3: TGTGCCAGCTCAGAGGGACAGGGCTTCAGCTACACCTTC. Translated, it gives CASSEGQGFSYTF.

V gene TRBV5-4 combines with J gene TRBJ2-3; 8 positions agree with TRBD2. The CDR3 is 17 residues long. Unmatched junction bases numbered 15, after V lost 6 bases and J lost 3 bases. CDR1 and CDR2 from the germline V gene are SGHNT and YYREEE (reference sequence). The CDR3 reads CASTKRLAGMGTDTQYF. The CDR3 nucleotides read TGTGCCAGCACCAAACGGTTAGCGGGGATGGGTACAGATACGCAGTATTTT.

This clone has more than one count but fewer than ten. The chain has TRBV5-4 and TRBJ2-5, with TRBD2 matching over 9 bases. The V and J ends lost 3 bases and 2 bases, in that order; junction bases with no gene match: 5. The CDR3 length is 15 residues. The germline gives CDR1 SGHNT, CDR2 YYREEE (reference sequence). The CDR3 is CASSYPLAGQETQYF. The CDR3 bases are TGTGCCAGCAGCTACCCCCTAGCGGGGCAAGAGACCCAGTACTTC.

J is TRBJ1-1 and V is TRBV5-4, with 8 bases aligning to TRBD1. Germline trimming cut 5 bases from V and 5 bases from J; bases unmatched to any gene: 8. This CDR3 comprises 14 residues. Germline-derived CDR1 and CDR2 are SGHNT and YYREEE (reference sequence). This CDR3 reads CASRLQGAVTEAFF. CDR3 sequence (DNA): TGTGCCAGCAGGTTGCAGGGGGCAGTTACTGAAGCTTTCTTT.